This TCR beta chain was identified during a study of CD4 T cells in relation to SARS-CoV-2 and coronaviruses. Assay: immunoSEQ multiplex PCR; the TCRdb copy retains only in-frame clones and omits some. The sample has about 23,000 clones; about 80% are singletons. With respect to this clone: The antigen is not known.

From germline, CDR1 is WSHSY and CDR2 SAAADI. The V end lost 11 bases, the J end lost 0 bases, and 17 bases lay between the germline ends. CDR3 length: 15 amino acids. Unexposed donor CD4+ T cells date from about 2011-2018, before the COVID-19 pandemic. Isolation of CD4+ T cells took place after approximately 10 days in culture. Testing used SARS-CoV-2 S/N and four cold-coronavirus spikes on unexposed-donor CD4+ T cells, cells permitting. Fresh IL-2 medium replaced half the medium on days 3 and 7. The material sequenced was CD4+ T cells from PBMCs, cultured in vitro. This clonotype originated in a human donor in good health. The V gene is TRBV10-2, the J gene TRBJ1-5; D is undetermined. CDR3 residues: CASKGSTHSNQPQHF. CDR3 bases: TGCGCCTCAAAAGGGTCAACTCATAGCAATCAGCCCCAGCATTTT.